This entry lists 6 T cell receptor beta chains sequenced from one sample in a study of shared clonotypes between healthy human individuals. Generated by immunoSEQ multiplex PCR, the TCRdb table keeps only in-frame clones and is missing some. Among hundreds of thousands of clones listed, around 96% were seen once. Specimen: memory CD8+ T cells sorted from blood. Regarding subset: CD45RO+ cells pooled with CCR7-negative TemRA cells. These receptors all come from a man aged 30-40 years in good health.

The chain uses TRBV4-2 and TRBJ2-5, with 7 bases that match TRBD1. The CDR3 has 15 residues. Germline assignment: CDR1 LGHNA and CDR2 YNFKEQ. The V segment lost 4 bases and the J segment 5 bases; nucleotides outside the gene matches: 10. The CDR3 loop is CASSPRQGVLETQYF. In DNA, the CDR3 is TGTGCCAGCAGCCCACGACAGGGCGTTCTGGAGACCCAGTACTTC.

CDR3 sequence: CASSLAMTRRGAFF. The CDR3 DNA reads TGTGCCAGCAGCTTGGCCATGACCCGACGGGGGGCTTTCTTT. The chain uses TRBV5-8 and TRBJ1-1; D is perhaps TRBD1 (5 bases). CDR1 and CDR2 (germline): SGHTS, YDEGEE. The V end lost 0 bases, the J end lost 11 bases, and 17 bases lay between the germline ends. The CDR3 is 14 amino acids.

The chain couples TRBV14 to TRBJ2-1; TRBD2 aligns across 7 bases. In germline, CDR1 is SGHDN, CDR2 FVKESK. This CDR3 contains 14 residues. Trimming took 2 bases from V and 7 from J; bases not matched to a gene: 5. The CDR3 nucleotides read TGTGCCAGCAGCCAAATGGGAGGGAGGAATGAGCAGTTCTTC. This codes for CASSQMGGRNEQFF.

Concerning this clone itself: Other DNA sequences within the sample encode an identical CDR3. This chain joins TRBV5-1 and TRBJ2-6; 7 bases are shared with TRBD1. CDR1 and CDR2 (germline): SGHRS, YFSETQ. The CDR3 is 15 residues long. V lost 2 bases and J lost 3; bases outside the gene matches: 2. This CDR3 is CASSLGGGGANVLTF. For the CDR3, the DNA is TGCGCCAGCAGCTTAGGGGGCGGTGGGGCCAACGTCCTGACTTTC. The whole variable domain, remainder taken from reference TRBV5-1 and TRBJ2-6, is KAGVTQTPRYLIKTRGQQVTLSCSPISGHRSVSWYQQTPGQGLQFLFEYFSETQRNKGNFPGRFSGRQFSNSRSEMNVSTLELGDSALYLCASSLGGGGANVLTFGAGSRLTVL.

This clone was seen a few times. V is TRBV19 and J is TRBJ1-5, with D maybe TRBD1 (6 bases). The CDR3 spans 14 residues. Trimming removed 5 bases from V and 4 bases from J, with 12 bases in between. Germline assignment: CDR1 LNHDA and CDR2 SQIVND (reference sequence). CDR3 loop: CASSWIQGNQPQHF. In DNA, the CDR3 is TGTGCCAGTAGTTGGATACAGGGAAATCAGCCCCAGCATTTT.

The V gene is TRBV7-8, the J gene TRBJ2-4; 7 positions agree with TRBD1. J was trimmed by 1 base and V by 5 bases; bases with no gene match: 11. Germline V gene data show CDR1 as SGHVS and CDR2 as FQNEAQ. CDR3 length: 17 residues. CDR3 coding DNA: TGTGCCAGCAGCCCCCAACAGGGGCCGGTCGCCAAAAACATTCAGTACTTC. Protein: CASSPQQGPVAKNIQYF. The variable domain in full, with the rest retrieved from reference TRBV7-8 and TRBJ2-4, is GAGVSQSPRYKVAKRGQDVALRCDPISGHVSLFWYQQALGQGPEFLTYFQNEAQLDKSGLPSDRFFAERPEGSVSTLKIQRTQQEDSAVYLCASSPQQGPVAKNIQYFGAGTRLSVL.